The rows below give T cell receptor beta chains drawn from one sample of a study of shared clonotypes between healthy human individuals. Libraries were prepared by immunoSEQ multiplex PCR; TCRdb keeps only in-frame clonotypes and omits some of them. The top ten clones hold approximately 0.13% of a sample with a few million clones, more than 90% of them seen once. The specimen sequenced was naive CD4+ T cells sorted from blood. These receptors came from a man between 18 and 29 years old in good health. Both conserved end residues are part of each CDR3. A D gene is named only where the DNA matches it firmly.

12	NA	TRBV7-9	TRBJ2-7	CASSRDFYEQYF	TGTGCCAGCAGCCGGGACTTTTACGAGCAGTACTTC
13	NA	TRBV6-1	TRBJ2-7	CASGAGRSYEQYF	TGTGCCAGCGGGGCGGGACGCTCCTACGAGCAGTACTTC
16	NA	TRBV6-1	TRBJ1-5	CASSEYLGGLGQPQHF	TGTGCCAGCAGTGAATATTTGGGGGGACTCGGGCAGCCCCAGCATTTT
15	NA	TRBV11-2	TRBJ2-7	CASSFQGSVTYEQYF	TGTGCCAGCAGCTTCCAGGGGTCCGTCACCTACGAGCAGTACTTC
15	NA	TRBV28	TRBJ1-5	CASSLWRESNQPQHF	TGTGCCAGCAGTTTATGGCGTGAGAGCAATCAGCCCCAGCATTTT
14	TRBD2	TRBV5-1	TRBJ2-7	CASSGTSGRGEQYF	TGCGCCAGCAGCGGGACTAGCGGGAGGGGTGAGCAGTACTTC
15	NA	TRBV30	TRBJ2-2	CAWSVGGTVTGELFF	TGTGCCTGGAGTGTGGGGGGGACAGTCACCGGGGAGCTGTTTTTT
12	TRBD1	TRBV29-1	TRBJ1-2	CSVSSQGSGYTF	TGCAGCGTTTCGTCACAGGGGAGCGGCTACACCTTC
13	NA	TRBV19	TRBJ1-5	CASSNQGKQPQHF	TGTGCCAGTAGTAACCAGGGAAAGCAGCCCCAGCATTTT
16	NA	TRBV28	TRBJ2-3	CASSLSGIGGADTQYF	TGTGCCAGCAGTTTATCCGGGATCGGTGGCGCAGATACGCAGTATTTT
16	TRBD1	TRBV18	TRBJ2-5	CASSPVRGTGQETQYF	TGTGCCAGCTCACCAGTTAGAGGGACAGGACAAGAGACCCAGTACTTC
16	NA	TRBV10-3	TRBJ1-3	CAISESESLAGNTIYF	TGTGCCATCAGTGAGTCGGAAAGCTTGGCTGGAAACACCATATATTTT
15	TRBD2	TRBV6-6	TRBJ2-3	CASTQRGGARDTQYF	TGTGCCAGCACCCAGCGGGGGGGGGCGAGAGATACGCAGTATTTT
13	NA	TRBV15	TRBJ2-7	CATSGRDGYEQYF	TGTGCCACCAGCGGTCGGGACGGATACGAGCAGTACTTC
12	NA	TRBV30	TRBJ2-5	CAWSDKSETQYF	TGTGCCTGGAGCGACAAATCGGAGACCCAGTACTTC
15	TRBD1	TRBV6-5	TRBJ1-1	CASSRLRTGNTEAFF	TGTGCCAGCAGCCGACTCCGGACAGGGAATACTGAAGCTTTCTTT
16	NA	TRBV6-6	TRBJ2-3	CASSAHAVGRSDTQYF	TGTGCCAGCAGTGCCCATGCGGTTGGTAGGTCAGATACGCAGTATTTT
13	NA	TRBV2	TRBJ1-1	CASTAAMNTEAFF	TGTGCCAGCACCGCCGCAATGAACACTGAAGCTTTCTTT
14	TRBD2	TRBV4-1	TRBJ2-5	CASSQDGPGGTQYF	TGCGCCAGCAGCCAAGATGGGCCGGGGGGGACCCAGTACTTC